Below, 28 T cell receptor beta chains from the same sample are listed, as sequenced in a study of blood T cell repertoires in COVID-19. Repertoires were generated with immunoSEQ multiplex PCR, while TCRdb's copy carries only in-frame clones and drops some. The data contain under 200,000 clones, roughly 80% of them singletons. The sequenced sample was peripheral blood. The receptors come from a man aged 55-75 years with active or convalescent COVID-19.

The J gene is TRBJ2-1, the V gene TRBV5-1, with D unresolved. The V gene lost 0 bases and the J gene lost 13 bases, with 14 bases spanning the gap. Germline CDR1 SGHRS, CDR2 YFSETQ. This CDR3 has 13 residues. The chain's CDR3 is CASSLEWPQDQFF. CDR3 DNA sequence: TGCGCCAGCAGCTTGGAGTGGCCGCAGGATCAGTTCTTC.

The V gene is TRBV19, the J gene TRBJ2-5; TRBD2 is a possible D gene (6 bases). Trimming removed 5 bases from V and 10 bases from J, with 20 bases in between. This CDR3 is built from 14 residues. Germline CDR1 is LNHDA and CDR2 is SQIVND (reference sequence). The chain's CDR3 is CASSLGRDQLIQYF. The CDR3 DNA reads TGTGCCAGTAGTCTCGGGCGGGACCAATTAATCCAGTACTTC.

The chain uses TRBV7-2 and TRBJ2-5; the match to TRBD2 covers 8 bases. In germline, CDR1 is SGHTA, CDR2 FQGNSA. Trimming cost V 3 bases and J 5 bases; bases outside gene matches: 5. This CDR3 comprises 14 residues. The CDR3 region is CASSFLAGGETQYF. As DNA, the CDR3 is TGTGCCAGCAGCTTTCTAGCGGGTGGGGAGACCCAGTACTTC.

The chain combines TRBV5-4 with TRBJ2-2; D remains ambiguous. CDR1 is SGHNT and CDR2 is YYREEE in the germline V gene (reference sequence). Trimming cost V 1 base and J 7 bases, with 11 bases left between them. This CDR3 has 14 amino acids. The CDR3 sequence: CASSLRRSDGELFF. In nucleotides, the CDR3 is TGTGCCAGCAGCTTGAGGAGATCGGACGGGGAGCTGTTTTTT.

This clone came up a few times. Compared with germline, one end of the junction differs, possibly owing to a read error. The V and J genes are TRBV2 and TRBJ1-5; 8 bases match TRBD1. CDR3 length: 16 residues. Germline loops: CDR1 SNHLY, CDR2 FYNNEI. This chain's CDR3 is CASREATGALNQPQHF. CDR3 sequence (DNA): TGTGCCAGCAGAGAAGCGACAGGGGCTCTCAATCAGCCCCAGCATTTT.

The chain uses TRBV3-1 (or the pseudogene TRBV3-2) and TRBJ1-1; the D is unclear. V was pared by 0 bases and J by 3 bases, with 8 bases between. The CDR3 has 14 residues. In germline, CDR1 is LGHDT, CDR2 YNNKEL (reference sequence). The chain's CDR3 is CASSQDPGDTEAFF. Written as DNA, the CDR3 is TGTGCCAGCAGCCAAGACCCAGGCGACACTGAAGCTTTCTTT.

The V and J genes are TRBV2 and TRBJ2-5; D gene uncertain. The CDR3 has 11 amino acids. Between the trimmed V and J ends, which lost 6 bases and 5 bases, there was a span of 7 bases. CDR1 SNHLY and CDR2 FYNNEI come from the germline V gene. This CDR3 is CASRLQETQYF. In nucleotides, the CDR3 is TGTGCCAGCAGGCTTCAGGAGACCCAGTACTTC. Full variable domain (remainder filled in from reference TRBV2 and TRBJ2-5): EPEVTQTPSHQVTQMGQEVILRCVPISNHLYFYWYRQILGQKVEFLVSFYNNEISEKSEIFDDQFSVERPDGSNFTLKIRSTKLEDSAMYFCASRLQETQYFGPGTRLLVL.

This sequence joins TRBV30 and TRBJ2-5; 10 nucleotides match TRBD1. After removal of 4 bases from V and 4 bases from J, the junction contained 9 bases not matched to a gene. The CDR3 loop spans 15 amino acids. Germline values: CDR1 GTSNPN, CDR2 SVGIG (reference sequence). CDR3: CAWKRDRGSSETQYF. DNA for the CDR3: TGTGCCTGGAAACGGGACAGGGGTTCATCAGAGACCCAGTACTTC.

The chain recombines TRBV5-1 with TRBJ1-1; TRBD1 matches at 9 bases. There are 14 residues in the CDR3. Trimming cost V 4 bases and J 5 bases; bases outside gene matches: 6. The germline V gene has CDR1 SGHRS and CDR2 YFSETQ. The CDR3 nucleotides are TGCGCCAGCAGCCGAGGACAGGGGAAAACTGAAGCTTTCTTT. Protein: CASSRGQGKTEAFF.

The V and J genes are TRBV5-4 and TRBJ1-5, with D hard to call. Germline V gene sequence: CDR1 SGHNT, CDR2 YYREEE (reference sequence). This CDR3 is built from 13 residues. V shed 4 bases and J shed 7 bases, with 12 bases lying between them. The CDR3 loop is CASSLRFWQPQHF. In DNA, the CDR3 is TGTGCCAGCAGCCTCAGGTTTTGGCAGCCCCAGCATTTT.

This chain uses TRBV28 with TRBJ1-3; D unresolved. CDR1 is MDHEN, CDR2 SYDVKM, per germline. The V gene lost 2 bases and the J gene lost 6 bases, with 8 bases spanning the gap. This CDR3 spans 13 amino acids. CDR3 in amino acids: CASSLTHTNTIYF. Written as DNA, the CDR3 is TGTGCCAGCAGTTTAACCCACACAAACACCATATATTTT.

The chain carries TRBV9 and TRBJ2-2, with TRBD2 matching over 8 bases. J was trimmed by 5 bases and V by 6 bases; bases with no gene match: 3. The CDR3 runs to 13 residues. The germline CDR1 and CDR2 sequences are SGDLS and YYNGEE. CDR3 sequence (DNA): TGTGCCAGCAAAGCGGGAGCAACCGGGGAGCTGTTTTTT. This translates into CASKAGATGELFF.

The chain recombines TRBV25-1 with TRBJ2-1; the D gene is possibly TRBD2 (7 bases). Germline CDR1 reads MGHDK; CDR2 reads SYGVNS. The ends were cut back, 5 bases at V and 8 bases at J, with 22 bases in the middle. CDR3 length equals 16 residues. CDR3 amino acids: CASSTRGLGGDYEQFF. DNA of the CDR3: TGTGCCAGCAGTACTCGTGGACTAGGGGGAGATTATGAGCAGTTCTTC.

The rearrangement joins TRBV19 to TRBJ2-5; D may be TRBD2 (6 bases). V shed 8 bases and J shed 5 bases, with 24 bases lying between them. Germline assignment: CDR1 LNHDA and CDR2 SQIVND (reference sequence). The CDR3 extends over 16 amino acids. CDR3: CASGILGGTGEETQYF. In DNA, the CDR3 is TGTGCCAGTGGGATCCTAGGAGGGACGGGAGAGGAGACCCAGTACTTC.

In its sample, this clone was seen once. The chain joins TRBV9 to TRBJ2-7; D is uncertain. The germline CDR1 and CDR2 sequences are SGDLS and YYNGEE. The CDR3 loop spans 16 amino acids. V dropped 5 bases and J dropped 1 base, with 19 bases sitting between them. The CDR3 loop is CASSINPDKSSYEQYF. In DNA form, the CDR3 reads TGTGCCAGCAGTATAAACCCCGACAAGTCGTCCTACGAGCAGTACTTC.

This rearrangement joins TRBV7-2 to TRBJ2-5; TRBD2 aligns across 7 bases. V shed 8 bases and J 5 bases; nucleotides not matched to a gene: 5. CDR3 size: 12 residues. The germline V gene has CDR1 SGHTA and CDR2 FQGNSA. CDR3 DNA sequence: TGTGCCAGCGGCGTGGGGGGGGAGACCCAGTACTTC. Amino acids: CASGVGGETQYF.

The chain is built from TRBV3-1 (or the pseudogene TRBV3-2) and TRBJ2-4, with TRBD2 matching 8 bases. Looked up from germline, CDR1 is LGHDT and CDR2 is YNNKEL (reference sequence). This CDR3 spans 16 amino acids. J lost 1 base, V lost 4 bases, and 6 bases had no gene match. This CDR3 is CASSLGGGPAKNIQYF. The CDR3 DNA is TGTGCCAGCAGCCTCGGGGGGGGGCCTGCCAAAAACATTCAGTACTTC.

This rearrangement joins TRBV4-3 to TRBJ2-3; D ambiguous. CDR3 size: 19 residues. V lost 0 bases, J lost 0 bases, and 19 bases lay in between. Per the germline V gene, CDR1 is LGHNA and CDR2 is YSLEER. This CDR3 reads CASSQDANPGLSSTDTQYF. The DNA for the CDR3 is TGCGCCAGCAGCCAAGATGCCAACCCAGGTCTAAGTAGCACAGATACGCAGTATTTT.

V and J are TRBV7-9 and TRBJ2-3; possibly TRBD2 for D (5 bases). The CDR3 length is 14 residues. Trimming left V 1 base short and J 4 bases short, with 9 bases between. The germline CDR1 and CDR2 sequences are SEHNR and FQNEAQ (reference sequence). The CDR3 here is CASSLVAGPDTQYF. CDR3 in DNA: TGTGCCAGCAGCTTAGTTGCGGGCCCAGATACGCAGTATTTT. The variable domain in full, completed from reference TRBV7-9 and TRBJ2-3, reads DTGVSQNPRHKITKRGQNVTFRCDPISEHNRLYWYRQTLGQGPEFLTYFQNEAQLEKSRLLSDRFSAERPKGSFSTLEIQRTEQGDSAMYLCASSLVAGPDTQYFGPGTRLTVL.

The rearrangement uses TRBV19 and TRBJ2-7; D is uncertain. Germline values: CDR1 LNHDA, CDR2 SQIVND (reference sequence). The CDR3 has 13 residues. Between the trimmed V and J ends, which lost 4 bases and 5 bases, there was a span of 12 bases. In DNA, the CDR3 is TGTGCCAGTAGTACGGTTCCAGGCGACGAGCAGTACTTC. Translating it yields CASSTVPGDEQYF.

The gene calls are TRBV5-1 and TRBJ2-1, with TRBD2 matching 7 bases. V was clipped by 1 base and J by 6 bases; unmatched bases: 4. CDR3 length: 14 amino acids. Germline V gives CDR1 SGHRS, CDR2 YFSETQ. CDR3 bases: TGCGCCAGCAGCTTGAGGGAGGGGAGCAATGAGCAGTTCTTC. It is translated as CASSLREGSNEQFF.

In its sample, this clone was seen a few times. CDR3 in DNA: TGTGCCAGCAGTATGACAGGGGCCCACCGGGAGCAGTACTTC. As protein: CASSMTGAHREQYF. This chain links TRBV6-5 with TRBJ2-7; TRBD1 matches at 8 bases. The CDR3 sequence is 14 residues long. Germline assignment: CDR1 MNHEY and CDR2 SVGAGI. The J segment lost 7 bases and the V segment lost 5 bases, leaving 10 bases of the junction unmatched.

For the CDR3, the DNA is TGTGCCAGCAGTTTTATAGTAGGGAGGTCCACAGATACGCAGTATTTT. It yields the protein CASSFIVGRSTDTQYF. The J gene is TRBJ2-3, the V gene TRBV27; a weak D match, TRBD2 (6 bases). CDR3 length: 16 amino acids. Trimming stripped 3 bases from V and 2 bases from J, with 15 bases between. Germline loops: CDR1 MNHEY, CDR2 SMNVEV (reference sequence).

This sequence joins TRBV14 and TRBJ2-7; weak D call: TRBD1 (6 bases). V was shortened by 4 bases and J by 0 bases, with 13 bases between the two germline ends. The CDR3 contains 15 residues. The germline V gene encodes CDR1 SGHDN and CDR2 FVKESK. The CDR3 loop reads CASSRFQGTSYEQYF. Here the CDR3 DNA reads TGTGCCAGCAGCCGCTTCCAGGGGACCTCCTACGAGCAGTACTTC.

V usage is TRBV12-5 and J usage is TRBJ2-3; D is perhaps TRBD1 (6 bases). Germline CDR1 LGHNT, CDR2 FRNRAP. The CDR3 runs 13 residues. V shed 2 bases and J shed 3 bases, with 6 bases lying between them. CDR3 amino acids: CASGLTGTDTQYF. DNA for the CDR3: TGTGCTAGTGGTTTGACAGGGACAGATACGCAGTATTTT. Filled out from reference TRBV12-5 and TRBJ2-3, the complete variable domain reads DARVTQTPRHKVTEMGQEVTMRCQPILGHNTVFWYRQTMMQGLELLAYFRNRAPLDDSGMPKDRFSAEMPDATLATLKIQPSEPRDSAVYFCASGLTGTDTQYFGPGTRLTVL.

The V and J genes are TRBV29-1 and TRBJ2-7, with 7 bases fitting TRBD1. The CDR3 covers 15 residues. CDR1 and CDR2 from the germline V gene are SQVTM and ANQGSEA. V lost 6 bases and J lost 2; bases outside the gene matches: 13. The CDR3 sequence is CSVGPDRETPYEQYF. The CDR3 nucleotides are TGCAGCGTGGGCCCAGACAGGGAAACCCCCTACGAGCAGTACTTC.

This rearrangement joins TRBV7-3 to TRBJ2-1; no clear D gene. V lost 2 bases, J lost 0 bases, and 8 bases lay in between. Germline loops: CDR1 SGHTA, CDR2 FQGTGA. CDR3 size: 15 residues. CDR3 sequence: CASSLLGDSYNEQFF. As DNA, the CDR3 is TGTGCCAGCAGCTTATTAGGAGACTCCTACAATGAGCAGTTCTTC.

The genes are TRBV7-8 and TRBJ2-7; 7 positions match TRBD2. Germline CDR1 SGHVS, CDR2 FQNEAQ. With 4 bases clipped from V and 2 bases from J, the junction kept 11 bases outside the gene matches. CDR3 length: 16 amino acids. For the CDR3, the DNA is TGTGCCAGCAGCTCCTATGCGGGGGTCGAAGCCTACGAGCAGTACTTC. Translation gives CASSSYAGVEAYEQYF.